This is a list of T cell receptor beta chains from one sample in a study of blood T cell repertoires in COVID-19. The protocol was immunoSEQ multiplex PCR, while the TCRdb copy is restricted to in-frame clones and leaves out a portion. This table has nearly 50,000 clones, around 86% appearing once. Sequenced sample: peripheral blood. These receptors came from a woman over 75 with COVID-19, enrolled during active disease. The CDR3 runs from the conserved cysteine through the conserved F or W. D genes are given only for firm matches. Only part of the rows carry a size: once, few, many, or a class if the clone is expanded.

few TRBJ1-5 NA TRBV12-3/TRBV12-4 TGTGCCAGCACCCCGGACAGCTATCAGCCCCAGCATTTT CASTPDSYQPQHF
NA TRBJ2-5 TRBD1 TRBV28 TGTGCTGCAGAGGGGACAGCCGTGCGAAGGACCCAGTACTTC CAAEGTAVRRTQYF
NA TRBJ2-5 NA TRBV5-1 TGCGCCAGCACCCGAGACAGTAACCAAGAGACCCAGTACTTC CASTRDSNQETQYF
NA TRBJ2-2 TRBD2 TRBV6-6 TGTGCCAGCAGTCGCGGGGGGGCAAACACCGGGGAGCTGTTTTTT CASSRGGANTGELFF
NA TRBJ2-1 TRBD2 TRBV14 TGTGCCACCCTACCGTGGACTAGCGGCTACAATGAGCAGTTCTTC CATLPWTSGYNEQFF
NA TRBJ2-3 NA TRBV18 TGTGCCAGCTCACCCCGAAGCATTTTAAACACAGATACGCAGTATTTT CASSPRSILNTDTQYF
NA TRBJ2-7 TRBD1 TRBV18 TGTGCCAGCTCAACGGACAGGGCTGAAATCTACGAGCAGTACTTC CASSTDRAEIYEQYF
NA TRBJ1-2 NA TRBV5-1 TGCGCCAGCAGCTTAGGTACAGCCGAATACTATGGCTACACCTTC CASSLGTAEYYGYTF
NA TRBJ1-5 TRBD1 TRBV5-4 TGTGCCAGCAGCGTAACCGGGACAGGGAAAAGCAATCAGCCCCAGCATTTT CASSVTGTGKSNQPQHF
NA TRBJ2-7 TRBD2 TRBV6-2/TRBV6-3 TGTGCCAGCAGTCGAGTAGCGGGAGACGAGCAGTACTTC CASSRVAGDEQYF
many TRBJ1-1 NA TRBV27 TGTGCCAGCGTCTCGGGGGTTCCGGAAGCTTTCTTT CASVSGVPEAFF
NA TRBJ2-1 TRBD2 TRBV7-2 TGTGCCAGCAGTTTAGGCGCGGGGGGCAATGAGCAGTTCTTC CASSLGAGGNEQFF
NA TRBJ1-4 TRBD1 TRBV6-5 TGTGCCAGCAGTTCCAACAGGGGGTTGGCGTGGGAAAAACTGTTTTTT CASSSNRGLAWEKLFF
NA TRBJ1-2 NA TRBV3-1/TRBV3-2 TGTGCCAGCAGGGATTCGGGGGGTGGTTATGGCTACACCTTC CASRDSGGGYGYTF
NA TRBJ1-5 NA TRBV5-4 TGTGCCAGCAGCCGGGGGGGTACGACAGCTAGCAATCAGCCCCAGCATTTT CASSRGGTTASNQPQHF
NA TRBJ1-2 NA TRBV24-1 TGTGCCACCAGTGACATGACTCATAACTATGGCTACACCTTC CATSDMTHNYGYTF
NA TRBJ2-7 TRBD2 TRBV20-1 TGCAGTGCTAGTAAGGGACCTCAGGGACTAGGCTACTTC CSASKGPQGLGYF
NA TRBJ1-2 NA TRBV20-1 TGCAGTGTCGTATCTGGCTACACCTTC CSVVSGYTF
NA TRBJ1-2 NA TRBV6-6 TGTGCCAGCAGTTACTCGAACTCGGGTCTCAACTATGGCTACACCTTC CASSYSNSGLNYGYTF
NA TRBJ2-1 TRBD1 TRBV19 TGTGCCAGTAGCCGCGGGACAGGCGGAAGCGCCTACAATGAGCAGTTCTTC CASSRGTGGSAYNEQFF
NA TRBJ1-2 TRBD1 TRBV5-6 TGTGCCAGCAAGGGCAGGGGGCGATCTGGGGATGGCTACACCTTC CASKGRGRSGDGYTF
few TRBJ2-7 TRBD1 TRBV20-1 TGCAGTGCTAGTTCCGGGACAGCCATTTACGAGCAGTACTTC CSASSGTAIYEQYF
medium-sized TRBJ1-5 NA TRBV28 TGTGCCAGCAGTTTTGCAGGGGAAGGTCAGCCCCAGCATTTT CASSFAGEGQPQHF
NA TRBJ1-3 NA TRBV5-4 TGTGCCAGCAGCTTGGCCGGACAGCCGACCTCTGGAAACACCATATATTTT CASSLAGQPTSGNTIYF
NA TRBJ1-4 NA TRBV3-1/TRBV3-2 TGTGCCAGCAGCGATACGGCAACTAATGAAAAACTGTTTTTT CASSDTATNEKLFF
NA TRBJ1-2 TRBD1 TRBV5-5 TGTGCCAGCAGCTTGGACGGGGACAGGGGGAATGGCTACACCTTC CASSLDGDRGNGYTF
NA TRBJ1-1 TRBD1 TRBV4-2 TGTGCCAGCAGCCAAGGACAGGGTCGGGGCACTGAAGCTTTCTTT CASSQGQGRGTEAFF
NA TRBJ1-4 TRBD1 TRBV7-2 TGTGCCAGCAGCTTTCCGGGACAGGGGGCAAGGACTAATGAAAAACTGTTTTTT CASSFPGQGARTNEKLFF
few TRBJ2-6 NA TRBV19 TGTGCCAGTAGTATAGGTGCGTTTGGGGCCAACGTCCTGACTTTC CASSIGAFGANVLTF
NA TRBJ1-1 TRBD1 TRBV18 TGTGCCAGCCTAGGGACAGGCCCGGGATCGGGGAACACTGAAGCTTTCTTT CASLGTGPGSGNTEAFF
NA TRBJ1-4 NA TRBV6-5 TGTGCCAGCAGTCTCGACAGTTCCAGGAGAAAACTGTTTTTT CASSLDSSRRKLFF
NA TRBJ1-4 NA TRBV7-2 TGTGCCAGCAGCCGACAGTTTAATGAAAAACTGTTTTTT CASSRQFNEKLFF
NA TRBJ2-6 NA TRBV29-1 TGCAGCGTTAGGGGTTCTGGGGCCAACGTCCTGACTTTC CSVRGSGANVLTF
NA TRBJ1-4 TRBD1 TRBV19 TGTGCCAGTAGTATTCCGGGACAGGGGGCAACTAATGAAAAACTGTTTTTT CASSIPGQGATNEKLFF
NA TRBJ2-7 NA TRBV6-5 TGTGCCAGCAGGCCATGGGACAAAGGGCGTTACGAGCAGTACTTC CASRPWDKGRYEQYF
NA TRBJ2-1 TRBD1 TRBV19 TGTGCCAGTAGTCTGGGGACAGGCTCCTACAATGAGCAGTTCTTC CASSLGTGSYNEQFF
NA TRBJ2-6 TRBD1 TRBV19 TGTGCCAGTAGCGCCGGGACAGGATCCCCCGGGGCCAACGTCCTGACTTTC CASSAGTGSPGANVLTF